These 10 T cell receptor beta chains share one sample of origin, sequenced in a study of blood T cells in healthy people across ages. A J-beta primer mix and a sample-barcoded 5' primer were used in a second PCR of roughly 6 to 12 cycles. MiXCR, applied by TCRdb to the 5' RACE reads, yields one record per CDR3 protein. The sample shows approximately 730,000 distinct CDR3 sequences, around half of them seen only once. The sample taken for sequencing was blood. The receptor set was obtained from a man at least 80 years old in good health.

The chain joins TRBV7-9 to TRBJ1-5; 11 positions match TRBD1. V lost 8 bases to trimming and J lost 5 bases; unmatched junction nucleotides: 8. This CDR3 has 15 amino acids. From germline, CDR1 is SEHNR and CDR2 FQNEAQ (reference sequence). For the CDR3, the DNA is TGTGCCAGCCCAGGGGGACAGGGGGTAGATCAGCCCCAGCATTTT. Translated, it gives CASPGGQGVDQPQHF.

V and J are TRBV6-2 or TRBV6-3 and TRBJ2-7; D remains ambiguous. Looked up from germline, CDR1 is MNHEY and CDR2 is SVGEGT. V was clipped by 6 bases and J by 3 bases, with 21 bases between them. This CDR3 comprises 16 residues. The CDR3 DNA is TGTGCCAGCAGGGGCTCTTACGGACGCGTCGACTACGAGCAGTACTTC. This translates into CASRGSYGRVDYEQYF.

In its sample, this clonotype was seen a few times. V gene TRBV10-3 combines with J gene TRBJ2-7, with D tentatively TRBD2 (5 bases). This CDR3 is built from 13 residues. The germline CDR1 and CDR2 sequences are ENHRY and SYGVKD. V lost 3 bases, J lost 6 bases, and 12 bases lay in between. The CDR3 sequence is CAISDFGLSEQYF. In DNA, the CDR3 is TGTGCCATCAGTGATTTTGGACTCTCCGAGCAGTACTTC.

This clonotype has a handful of counts. The V gene is TRBV5-1, the J gene TRBJ2-5; 10 nucleotides line up with TRBD1. After removal of 0 bases from V and 11 bases from J, the junction contained 4 bases not matched to a gene. From germline, CDR1 is SGHRS and CDR2 YFSETQ. The CDR3 is 13 amino acids. CDR3 DNA sequence: TGCGCCAGCAGCTTGGCCCCGGGACAGGGGCAGTACTTC. Encoded protein: CASSLAPGQGQYF.

The chain is built from TRBV9 and TRBJ2-5; 9 bases line up with TRBD1. The V and J ends lost 6 bases and 5 bases, in that order; junction bases with no gene match: 11. CDR1 and CDR2 (germline): SGDLS, YYNGEE. The CDR3 is 15 amino acids. The CDR3 region has the DNA TGTGCCAGCACCTACGAGGACAGGGGTTGGGAGACCCAGTACTTC. Its translation is CASTYEDRGWETQYF.

The gene calls are TRBV12-3 or TRBV12-4 and TRBJ2-7; D not resolved. The end of the DNA aligns better with TRBJ2-5, so the J call may be wrong. The CDR3 spans 14 residues. The CDR3 DNA sequence: TGTGCCAGCAGTTTTCGTGGCGGTGGGGAGACCCAGTACTTC. As protein: CASSFRGGGETQYF.

J is TRBJ2-4 and V is TRBV21-1; the table assigns TRBD2, which was not confirmed against the DNA. The closer fit of TRBJ2-5 to the DNA end suggests the J call may be wrong. TRBV21-1 is an annotated pseudogene. The CDR3 is 15 amino acids. This chain's CDR3 is CASSKGRRGEETQYF. In DNA, the CDR3 is TGTGCCAGCAGCAAAGGACGGCGGGGGGAGGAGACCCAGTACTTC.

This clonotype was seen a handful of times. The rearrangement uses TRBV20-1 and TRBJ2-7; TRBD2 might be the D (5 bases). V shed 1 base and J shed 0 bases, with 13 bases lying between them. The length of the CDR3 is 15 residues. Germline V CDR1 and CDR2: DFQATT, SNEGSKA (reference sequence). The CDR3 is CSARGTAKLSYEQYF. The CDR3 DNA follows: TGCAGTGCTAGAGGGACTGCCAAACTCTCCTACGAGCAGTACTTC.

This clonotype has at least ten counts. The V gene is TRBV20-1, the J gene TRBJ2-7, with 10 bases matching TRBD1. Germline V gene data show CDR1 as DFQATT and CDR2 as SNEGSKA (reference sequence). The CDR3 length is 13 residues. The CDR3 nucleotides read TGCAGCGCGTCCGGGACAGGGGCCTACGAGCAGTACTTC. This codes for CSASGTGAYEQYF.

This chain connects TRBV5-4 to TRBJ2-4; no definite D call. The J call may be incorrect, as the DNA end agrees better with TRBJ2-7. The CDR3 runs 12 residues. Per germline, CDR1 SGHNT and CDR2 YYREEE (reference sequence). Here the CDR3 reads CASSLMDREQYF. CDR3 coding DNA: TGTGCCAGCAGCTTGATGGACCGCGAGCAGTACTTC.